This TCR beta chain is drawn from a study of beta chain features in type 1 diabetes. In the study overall: Across every sample, some 110 million sorted cells were examined in total.

About this clone: Its antigen is not identified.

Findings and caveats of the study: A pattern of fewer insertions and more deletions at VDJ junctions was seen in type 1 diabetes patients.

V was cut by 4 bases and J by 8 bases, with 9 bases left in between. The germline CDR1 and CDR2 sequences are KGHSH and LQKENI. The CDR3 covers 12 residues. Since all of the isolated RNA was reverse transcribed, expressed TCRB transcripts were what got sequenced. Clones were sequenced by immunoSEQ multiplex PCR, and TCRdb holds only the in-frame ones, with some missing. The data contain around 500,000 clones, roughly an eighth of them singletons. The sample comprised naive CD4+ T cells from blood. The source is a woman between 18 and 29 years old in good health. The chain couples TRBV18 to TRBJ2-1; D is ambiguous. In DNA, the CDR3 is TGTGCCAGCTCACGGGTCGGAGATGAGCAGTTCTTC. Protein sequence: CASSRVGDEQFF. Full variable domain (outside the CDR3, taken from reference TRBV18 and TRBJ2-1): NAGVMQNPRHLVRRRGQEARLRCSPMKGHSHVYWYRQLPEEGLKFMVYLQKENIIDESGMPKERFSAEFPKEGPSILRIQQVVRGDSAAYFCASSRVGDEQFFGPGTRLTVL.